These 14 T cell receptor beta chains originate from one sample sequenced in a study of CD8 T cells in Susac syndrome. Random hexamers served to reverse transcribe about 0.45 to 1 ug RNA. Using its own MiXCR run on the immunoSEQ multiplex PCR reads, TCRdb lists one record per CDR3 protein. The sample has hundreds of thousands of distinct CDR3 sequences; roughly 93% are singletons. The sequenced material came from CD4+ T cells from PBMCs. Receptors were obtained from a human donor with multiple sclerosis.

The gene calls are TRBV14 and TRBJ1-6, with TRBD1 as a possible D gene (5 bases). Germline V lookup: CDR1 SGHDN, CDR2 FVKESK. CDR3 length: 16 residues. V dropped 4 bases and J dropped 9 bases, with 19 bases sitting between them. For the CDR3, the DNA is TGTGCCAGCAGCCCCTCCGGTCGCGGGGGTGGTTCACCCCTCCACTTT. It encodes CASSPSGRGGGSPLHF.

This clonotype has a handful of counts. The rearrangement links TRBV7-9 to TRBJ2-6; D is possibly TRBD1 or TRBD2 (5 bases each). The CDR3 totals 16 residues. Germline V gives CDR1 SEHNR, CDR2 FQNEAQ (reference sequence). The germline V and J ends were trimmed by 1 base and 0 bases, with 7 bases remaining between them. CDR3 residues: CASSLEGSSGANVLTF. DNA for the CDR3: TGTGCCAGCAGCTTAGAGGGGAGCTCTGGGGCCAACGTCCTGACTTTC.

The rearrangement uses TRBV20-1 and TRBJ2-3; 13 positions match TRBD2. This CDR3 region has 16 residues. Germline V lookup: CDR1 DFQATT, CDR2 SNEGSKA (reference sequence). Losses at the gene ends were 1 base for V and 5 bases for J; bases not matched to a gene: 6. The chain's CDR3 is CSARGGTSGTKDTQYF. The CDR3 DNA reads as TGCAGTGCTAGAGGCGGGACTAGCGGGACCAAAGATACGCAGTATTTT.

The V gene is TRBV12-3 or TRBV12-4, the J gene TRBJ2-1; D unresolved. There are 14 residues in the CDR3. V lost 2 bases to trimming and J lost 6 bases, with 11 bases between them. This CDR3 is CASSLFGGLNEQFF. The CDR3 DNA is TGTGCCAGCAGTTTATTCGGCGGCCTCAATGAGCAGTTCTTC.

The gene calls are TRBV20-1 and TRBJ1-5; a weak D match, TRBD1 (5 bases). CDR3 length equals 15 residues. CDR1 and CDR2 from the germline V gene are DFQATT and SNEGSKA (reference sequence). V gave up 0 bases and J gave up 0 bases, with 9 bases separating them. CDR3 DNA sequence: TGCAGTGCTAGAGACAGGGTCAATAGCAATCAGCCCCAGCATTTT. It codes for CSARDRVNSNQPQHF.

The chain carries TRBV30 and TRBJ1-5, with TRBD1 matching over 7 bases. The junction had 4 bases not matched to a gene; V was cut back by 5 bases and J by 3 bases. This CDR3 comprises 13 residues. Germline CDR1 GTSNPN, CDR2 SVGIG (reference sequence). CDR3 residues: CAWSQGLNQPQHF. The CDR3 DNA reads TGTGCCTGGTCACAGGGGCTCAATCAGCCCCAGCATTTT. Based on the CDR3 plus reference TRBV30 and TRBJ1-5, the full variable domain is SQTIHQWPATLVQPVGSPLSLECTVEGTSNPNLYWYRQAAGRGLQLLFYSVGIGQISSEVPQNLSASRPQDRQFILSSKKLLLSDSGFYLCAWSQGLNQPQHFGDGTRLSIL.

V usage is TRBV5-6 and J usage is TRBJ1-2; 9 bases line up with TRBD1. The CDR3 has 14 residues. J lost 2 bases, V lost 4 bases, and 3 bases had no gene match. Germline V gene lookup returns CDR1 SGHDT and CDR2 YYEEEE. Here the CDR3 reads CASSGQGPNYGYTF. The CDR3 region has the DNA TGTGCCAGCAGCGGACAGGGGCCAAACTATGGCTACACCTTC.

In this sample, this clonotype turned up once. The genes are TRBV19 and TRBJ2-4; 7 positions agree with TRBD1. V lost 5 bases and J lost 11; bases outside the gene matches: 9. The CDR3 totals 13 residues. Germline-derived CDR1 and CDR2 are LNHDA and SQIVND (reference sequence). The chain's CDR3 is CASSPDRSQVQYF. The DNA for the CDR3 is TGTGCCAGTAGTCCGGACAGGTCCCAGGTTCAGTACTTC.

J is TRBJ2-5 and V is TRBV15, with a possible D match to TRBD1 (6 bases). V gave up 6 bases and J gave up 3 bases, with 14 bases separating them. The CDR3 spans 14 residues. CDR1 LNHNV and CDR2 YYDKDF come from the germline V gene (reference sequence). The CDR3, as DNA: TGTGCCACCAGGGTCAGGGGCTCCGAAGAGACCCAGTACTTC. The encoded protein is CATRVRGSEETQYF.

The V and J genes are TRBV29-1 and TRBJ2-7, with 8 positions matching TRBD1. Germline CDR1 is SQVTM and CDR2 is ANQGSEA. The CDR3 has 13 residues. The J segment lost 5 bases and the V segment lost 5 bases, leaving 8 bases of the junction unmatched. The CDR3 bases are TGCAGCGTTCGCGAGACAGGGGCCAACGAGCAGTACTTC. Amino acid sequence: CSVRETGANEQYF.

This clonotype was seen once. J is TRBJ1-4 and V is TRBV30, with D maybe TRBD1 (5 bases). From germline, CDR1 is GTSNPN and CDR2 SVGIG (reference sequence). Between the trimmed V and J ends, which lost 1 base and 8 bases, there was a span of 20 bases. CDR3 size: 16 residues. CDR3 sequence: CAWSAQGRKVGEKLFF. CDR3 nucleotides: TGTGCCTGGAGTGCCCAGGGAAGGAAGGTTGGGGAAAAACTGTTTTTT.

The rearrangement links TRBV12-3 or TRBV12-4 to TRBJ2-7; TRBD2 aligns across 7 bases. This CDR3 is 12 amino acids long. The trim removed 10 bases at V and 6 bases at J, leaving 9 bases unmatched. CDR3 residues: CATSTGGGEQYF. In DNA, the CDR3 is TGTGCCACATCTACGGGGGGTGGCGAGCAGTACTTC.

The chain recombines TRBV6-2 or TRBV6-3 with TRBJ2-7, with 11 bases aligning to TRBD1. Germline V gene data show CDR1 as MNHEY and CDR2 as SVGEGT. Trimming took 7 bases from V and 4 from J; bases not matched to a gene: 12. The length of the CDR3 is 16 residues. CDR3 sequence reads: CASNALRDRGRYEQYF. Written as DNA, the CDR3 is TGTGCCAGCAATGCCCTTCGGGACAGGGGGAGGTACGAGCAGTACTTC.

V gene TRBV4-2 combines with J gene TRBJ2-7, with D unclear. Germline values: CDR1 LGHNA, CDR2 YNFKEQ. Trimming pared 8 bases from V and 0 bases from J, leaving 14 bases between. This CDR3 comprises 14 residues. The CDR3: CASSRQINSYEQYF. The CDR3 DNA follows: TGTGCCAGCTCCCGCCAAATCAACTCCTACGAGCAGTACTTC.